The clone carrying this T cell receptor (beta chain) was counted a few times. This entry is derived from a study of early T cells in non-severe SARS-CoV-2 infection. Across the study: Sequencing was performed on bulk RNA from unsorted whole blood, leaving chains unpaired.

CDR1 is SQVTM and CDR2 is ANQGSEA in the germline V gene. The CDR3 consists of 9 residues. The germline V and J ends were trimmed by 4 bases and 8 bases, with 4 bases remaining between them. One entry per CDR3 protein, called by TCRdb with MiXCR from the 5' RACE reads. The repertoire has 88,000 or so distinct CDR3 sequences, more than 13% of them found once; the top ten carry roughly 6%. This chain connects TRBV29-1 to TRBJ2-3; D remains unclear. The sequence was obtained from an adult who was a healthcare worker with PCR-confirmed SARS-CoV-2 infection or an uninfected control (not recorded which). Sequencing input: whole blood. This chain's CDR3 is CSVGATQYF. The CDR3 region has the DNA TGCAGCGTTGGGGCTACGCAGTATTTT.